This is a list of T cell receptor beta chains from one sample in a study of blood T cell repertoires in COVID-19. The table came from immunoSEQ multiplex PCR; TCRdb's copy has only in-frame clones and leaves some out. Of about 190,000 clones in the sample, more than 85% are singletons; the top ten hold approximately 1%. The sample comprised peripheral blood. These receptors were taken from a man aged 25 to 40 with acute or convalescent COVID-19. The CDR3 runs from the conserved cysteine through the conserved F or W. The order of the fields is V gene, J gene, CDR3 protein.

TRBV5-1	TRBJ2-1	CASSPFLAGHNEQFF
TRBV10-3	TRBJ1-3	CAISEDVGQSSGNTIYF
TRBV18	TRBJ1-3	CASSPPRDSGNTIYF
TRBV13	TRBJ2-5	CASSLIGETQYF
TRBV2	TRBJ2-7	CASRGTGGPYEQYF
TRBV18	TRBJ2-5	CASSPLQETQYF
TRBV9	TRBJ1-1	CASSVDAGQLFEAFF
TRBV27	TRBJ2-1	CASSLSDPGDPNEQFF
TRBV7-6	TRBJ2-7	CASSLGGETYEQYF
TRBV3-1/TRBV3-2	TRBJ1-5	CASSPDRDDGQPQHF
TRBV7-9	TRBJ2-3	CASSSLVDTQYF
TRBV6-5	TRBJ2-1	CASSSSGKSYNEQFF
TRBV11-2	TRBJ1-1	CASSFTSDTEAFF
TRBV2	TRBJ2-5	CASSPGQETQYF
TRBV12-5	TRBJ1-2	CASGWDSYGYTF
TRBV5-1	TRBJ2-7	CASSLRQGVGEQYF
TRBV6-5	TRBJ1-2	CASSLTGVNYGYTF
TRBV5-8	TRBJ1-3	CASSFQVGGNTIYF
TRBV5-1	TRBJ1-2	CASSLTVGVYGYTF
TRBV30	TRBJ2-3	CAWSENQRATDTQYF
TRBV28	TRBJ1-1	CASSLFSVDRRIMNTEAFF
TRBV6-5	TRBJ2-7	CAQLRLAGFYEQYF
TRBV3-1/TRBV3-2	TRBJ1-2	CASSQAAGLGRGYTF
TRBV5-1	TRBJ1-2	CASRYLSGANYGYTF
TRBV3-1/TRBV3-2	TRBJ1-3	CASSLRETGNTIYF
TRBV7-2	TRBJ2-1	CASSSEAGGPSSYNEQFF
TRBV13	TRBJ1-1	CASSNSREAFF
TRBV6-5	TRBJ1-1	CASILGRHPNTEAFF
TRBV7-2	TRBJ2-7	CASSPGTGGTYEQYF
TRBV6-5	TRBJ1-2	CASSPQEGAFYGYTF
TRBV6-1	TRBJ1-3	CASSGAGLMSGNTIYF
TRBV15	TRBJ1-2	CATSRDGNRGYSSTF
TRBV19	TRBJ2-7	CASSKFSGQGFSREQYF
TRBV28	TRBJ1-6	CASRIPGTGVNSPLHF
TRBV24-1	TRBJ1-3	CATSDSRRGNTIYF
TRBV29-1	TRBJ1-2	CSVESQGTVYGYTF
TRBV6-4	TRBJ1-6	CASRETGNSPLHF
TRBV5-1	TRBJ2-3	CASSPGLAGATQYF